This TCR beta chain was sequenced during a study of blood T cell repertoires in COVID-19 (dated by TCRdb to between 2020 and 2021). About the full investigation: Samples covering the acute and convalescent phases of COVID-19 were provided by collaborators in the United States, Italy and Spain. Where HLA class I and class II types were available, the types were taken from metadata supplied by the sample provider, not from assay-based typing. The repertoires were released in a freely available public database meant as a resource for research on the immune response to SARS-CoV-2. The prospective study material was composed of cDNA or gDNA derived from T cells, B-cell-depleted T cells, or PBMCs. Samples came from the ongoing ImmuneRACE study (first 160 participants) plus 1,254 subjects from 6 global collaborators. The dataset comprised deeply sampled blood TCRbeta repertoires from subjects exposed to, actively infected with, or recovered from COVID-19. Nearly every sample came with metadata listing a de-identified subject ID, COVID-19 status, age in years and sex. General conclusions and limits of the study: Clinical and demographic metadata were provided uncurated, with the amount varying by source and participant.

TCRbeta CDR3 regions were amplified from genomic DNA using the immunoSEQ Assay, a bias-controlled multiplex PCR. Per the authors' processing: Nucleated cell counts per sample were estimated from amplification of reference gene primers within the assay. Sequence reads were collapsed and filtered to measure the absolute abundance of every unique TCRbeta CDR3 rearrangement. Productive Simpson clonality was computed per sample as the square root of Simpson's diversity index over productive rearrangements. TCRdb took this table from immuneACCESS and kept in-frame rearrangements with V and J called. Such tables lack part of the clones; where checked against another copy, unresolved V genes explain under half of the gap, and the rest is unexplained. The V and J calls and clone size come from that table; D and trimming were worked out from the DNA. The sample table holds approximately 34,000 clones, of which approximately 81% were seen once. The top ten hold about 3% of the sample.

About this clone: The clone's antigen remains unknown. Base qualities are not recorded, but no much larger clone differs from it by a single base.

Trimming takes 7 bases off V and 7 bases off J; junction bases not matched to a gene: 5. Reading from cysteine to phenylalanine, the CDR3 counts 13 amino acids. Of all the DNA, just the CDR3 is kept, 39 bases in frame from base 1. According to the germline V gene, CDR1 reads KGHDR and CDR2 reads SFDVKD. In Seattle, one collaborating source enrolled patients while the infection was active and tracked those patients longitudinally over the course of disease. Collaborating institutions collected whole blood in K2EDTA tubes following their own protocols. For TCRbeta analysis, collaborator samples were shipped as frozen whole blood, as isolated PBMCs, or as DNA extracted from either sample type.

The chain links TRBV24-1 with TRBJ2-2, with 7 bases in between that match TRBD2. The TCR was taken from a man in his sixties or seventies with COVID-19, enrolled during active disease. Sequenced input: peripheral blood. The CDR3 protein sequence reads: CATRGLVGGELFF. In nucleotides, the sequence is TGTGCCACCAGAGGACTAGTGGGCGGGGAGCTGTTTTTT.